This record covers a single TCR beta chain. Antigen unknown. The PCR had 60 Vbeta and 13 Jbeta primers. Some clones are missing from TCRdb's copy, which holds only in-frame ones; the method was immunoSEQ multiplex PCR. The table lists 200,000 to 250,000 clones, 70% of them singletons. The length of the CDR3 is 17 residues. Germline CDR1 and CDR2: SGHNT and YYREEE (reference sequence). V was clipped by 3 bases and J by 6 bases, with 22 bases between them. Nominally healthy donors provided the samples, though records likely missed some immune exposures. The sample comes from a study of cytomegalovirus exposure and HLA in healthy donors. Study outcomes and limitations: Rarity marked most TCR sequences, yet some public TCRs occurred in many donors.

The rearrangement links TRBV5-4 to TRBJ2-4, with a tentative D call TRBD2 (7 bases). Sequencing input: PBMCs. This receptor was identified in a man in his forties in good health and CMV-seropositive. The CDR3 region has the DNA TGTGCCAGCAGCTCAGAAGTGGCGGGGGCCGAGGGAAACATTCAGTACTTC. Its protein is CASSSEVAGAEGNIQYF.